This passage covers 31 T cell receptor beta chains from one sample sequenced in a study of cytomegalovirus exposure and HLA in healthy donors. It was with 60 Vbeta and 13 Jbeta primers that the PCR ran. TCRdb keeps only in-frame clones here, not all; method: immunoSEQ multiplex PCR. The table lists more than 60,000 clones, roughly 77% of them singletons, with around 4% in the top ten. Specimen: PBMCs. These receptors were obtained from a woman in her 30s in good health and CMV-seronegative.

This clone has a handful of counts. The rearrangement uses TRBV10-2 and TRBJ2-7; tentative D call: TRBD1 (5 bases). The ends were cut back, 5 bases at V and 0 bases at J, with 23 bases in the middle. Germline V gives CDR1 WSHSY, CDR2 SAAADI. CDR3 length: 18 residues. The DNA of the CDR3 is TGCGCCAGCAGTAGAGACCCCTCCCGGACATCTAGCTCCTACGAGCAGTACTTC. It encodes CASSRDPSRTSSSYEQYF.

V and J are TRBV30 and TRBJ2-2; the D gene is possibly TRBD2 (5 bases). The CDR3 has 15 residues. Germline V lookup: CDR1 GTSNPN, CDR2 SVGIG (reference sequence). V was clipped by 4 bases and J by 2 bases, with 14 bases between them. The CDR3 sequence is CAWTGLGGNTGELFF. The CDR3 nucleotides read TGTGCCTGGACCGGACTCGGCGGCAACACCGGGGAGCTGTTTTTT.

This clone was counted only a few times. In nucleotides, the CDR3 is TGCGCCAGCAGCTTGTTTACCGGGGGGGCCGATGAGCAGTTCTTC. Its translation is CASSLFTGGADEQFF. The genes are TRBV5-1 and TRBJ2-1; 8 nucleotides match TRBD2. The CDR3 is 15 amino acids. With 1 base clipped from V and 8 bases from J, the junction kept 8 bases outside the gene matches. Germline CDR1 is SGHRS and CDR2 is YFSETQ.

The rearrangement links TRBV30 to TRBJ2-7, with D tentatively TRBD2 (7 bases). Germline-derived CDR1 and CDR2 are GTSNPN and SVGIG (reference sequence). With 3 bases removed from V and 3 bases from J, the gap between germline ends came to 9 bases. The CDR3 runs to 12 residues. The CDR3 here is CAWRGGLYEQYF. CDR3 DNA sequence: TGTGCCTGGAGGGGGGGGCTCTACGAGCAGTACTTC.

The genes are TRBV29-1 and TRBJ1-5, with a possible D match to TRBD1 (6 bases). Germline loops: CDR1 SQVTM, CDR2 ANQGSEA. This CDR3 comprises 13 residues. V lost 6 bases to trimming and J lost 4 bases, with 13 bases between them. In DNA, the CDR3 is TGCAGCGTGCAGGACAGTTATAATCAGCCCCAGCATTTT. This sequence encodes CSVQDSYNQPQHF.

This chain joins TRBV7-9 and TRBJ1-5; 8 bases line up with TRBD1. The germline V gene encodes CDR1 SEHNR and CDR2 FQNEAQ (reference sequence). This CDR3 contains 16 residues. Trimming at V came to 5 bases and at J to 6 bases, leaving 12 bases not matched to a gene. CDR3 nucleotides: TGTGCCAGCAGCCCAGGCCTCGACAGGGGAGGTCAGCCCCAGCATTTT. Its translation: CASSPGLDRGGQPQHF.

The chain employs TRBV4-1 and TRBJ1-3; D remains unclear. The germline V gene encodes CDR1 MGHRA and CDR2 YSYEKL. The CDR3 is 14 residues long. Trimming took 2 bases from V and 8 from J, leaving 13 bases between them. CDR3 protein: CASSQSSLPDTIYF. DNA for the CDR3: TGCGCCAGCAGCCAATCCTCCCTCCCGGACACCATATATTTT.

This clone was recorded once. This chain joins TRBV6-1 and TRBJ2-7, with D possibly being TRBD1 (6 bases). This CDR3 comprises 14 residues. Germline CDR1 is MNHNS and CDR2 is SASEGT. Trimming took 1 base from V and 2 from J, leaving 9 bases between them. CDR3 sequence (DNA): TGTGCCAGCAGTGAAGGATGGACAGCCTACGAGCAGTACTTC. It codes for CASSEGWTAYEQYF.

The chain employs TRBV10-1 and TRBJ1-1; D is possibly TRBD1 (6 bases). Germline V gene data show CDR1 as WNHNN and CDR2 as SYGVQD (reference sequence). The CDR3 contains 12 residues. Deletions cut 8 bases from V and 1 base from J, with 8 bases between. The DNA for the CDR3 is TGCGCCAGCTCACAGGGGAACACTGAAGCTTTCTTT. Its translation: CASSQGNTEAFF.

This clone has more than one count but fewer than ten. The genes are TRBV30 and TRBJ2-7, with 8 bases that match TRBD1. V dropped 3 bases and J dropped 0; count of bases not matched to a gene: 4. CDR3 length equals 14 residues. CDR1 is GTSNPN and CDR2 is SVGIG in the germline V gene (reference sequence). This CDR3 reads CAWRPGQASYEQYF. The CDR3 DNA follows: TGTGCCTGGAGACCGGGACAGGCCTCCTACGAGCAGTACTTC.

V is TRBV19 and J is TRBJ2-7, with TRBD1 identical over 9 bases. The germline CDR1 and CDR2 sequences are LNHDA and SQIVND (reference sequence). Trimming took 5 bases from V and 0 from J; bases not matched to a gene: 5. The CDR3 is made up of 15 amino acids. The CDR3 sequence: CASSPGTGSSYEQYF. In DNA form, the CDR3 reads TGTGCCAGTAGTCCCGGGACAGGGAGCTCCTACGAGCAGTACTTC.

V gene TRBV6-4 combines with J gene TRBJ2-3, with 12 bases matching TRBD2. The CDR3 spans 15 residues. Germline V gene data show CDR1 as MRHNA and CDR2 as SNTAGT. V lost 4 bases, J lost 4 bases, and 3 bases stayed unmatched. Here the CDR3 reads CASSATSGSPDTQYF. The CDR3 nucleotides are TGTGCCAGCAGTGCGACTAGCGGGAGTCCAGATACGCAGTATTTT.

The chain recombines TRBV6-5 with TRBJ2-7; TRBD1 agrees at 8 bases. Germline CDR1 is MNHEY and CDR2 is SVGAGI. Trimming took 5 bases from V and 3 from J; bases not matched to a gene: 6. CDR3 size: 14 residues. This CDR3 reads CASSRTGSFYEQYF. CDR3 DNA sequence: TGTGCCAGCAGTCGGACAGGGTCGTTCTACGAGCAGTACTTC.

The chain combines TRBV30 with TRBJ1-1, with D maybe TRBD1 (6 bases). CDR1 is GTSNPN and CDR2 is SVGIG in the germline V gene (reference sequence). The CDR3 consists of 16 residues. V was clipped by 3 bases and J by 1 base, with 18 bases between them. CDR3 bases: TGTGCCTGGAGACTCTCAGGGGCTTGGGGGAACACTGAAGCTTTCTTT. The encoded protein is CAWRLSGAWGNTEAFF.

The rearrangement links TRBV9 to TRBJ2-3; 12 nucleotides match TRBD2. Germline CDR1 SGDLS, CDR2 YYNGEE. The CDR3 has 18 amino acids. Trimming at V came to 0 bases and at J to 3 bases, leaving 8 bases not matched to a gene. Here the CDR3 reads CASSVGLAGASGTDTQYF. In DNA, the CDR3 is TGTGCCAGCAGCGTAGGACTAGCGGGGGCGTCGGGTACAGATACGCAGTATTTT.

The chain carries TRBV29-1 and TRBJ1-2; 7 bases fit TRBD1. V was pared by 6 bases and J by 4 bases, with 11 bases of the junction left unmatched. Germline loops: CDR1 SQVTM, CDR2 ANQGSEA. CDR3 length: 14 amino acids. CDR3: CSVGRRDSPYGYTF. CDR3 bases: TGCAGCGTGGGGCGGCGGGACAGTCCCTATGGCTACACCTTC.

The J gene is TRBJ1-1, the V gene TRBV7-6, with a weak D call TRBD1 (5 bases). Looked up from germline, CDR1 is SGHVS and CDR2 is FNYEAQ. There are 16 residues in the CDR3. V dropped 5 bases and J dropped 1 base, with 17 bases sitting between them. CDR3 bases: TGTGCCAGCAGCCCCCGCGGTAGACAGACGAACACTGAAGCTTTCTTT. Its protein product is CASSPRGRQTNTEAFF.

Comment on this clone: At one boundary the junction diverges from the germline segment, which might be a read error. The CDR3 DNA reads as TGTGCCAGTAGCGCTAGGCAGGACAGCCTACACTTC. The encoded protein is CASSARQDSLHF. V usage is TRBV19 and J usage is TRBJ2-5; perhaps TRBD1 as D (6 bases). CDR3 size: 12 residues. Germline assignment: CDR1 LNHDA and CDR2 SQIVND (reference sequence).

This clone was recorded a few times. The rearrangement uses TRBV21-1 and TRBJ2-5; the DNA was not used to check the table's D call, TRBD2. TRBV21-1 represents a pseudogene. The CDR3 is 16 residues long. The DNA for the CDR3 is TGTGCCAGCAGCAAAGCAAAAGCGGGAGGGCAAGAGACCCAGTACTTC. Protein: CASSKAKAGGQETQYF.

This clone was counted between two and nine times. The chain employs TRBV15 and TRBJ2-3; tentatively, D is TRBD2 (6 bases). The CDR3 has 15 residues. Germline V gene lookup returns CDR1 LNHNV and CDR2 YYDKDF (reference sequence). V gave up 8 bases and J gave up 4 bases, with 19 bases separating them. The CDR3 loop is CATQEGAREADTQYF. CDR3 coding DNA: TGTGCCACCCAAGAGGGAGCAAGGGAGGCAGATACGCAGTATTTT.

The chain employs TRBV4-3 and TRBJ2-1; 15 positions match TRBD2. The CDR3 covers 19 residues. Germline loops: CDR1 LGHNA, CDR2 YSLEER. V shed 0 bases, J shed 4 bases, and the junction held 7 bases outside the gene matches. CDR3 coding DNA: TGCGCCAGCAGCCAAGACCCCGGACTAGCGGGAGGGCCGTACAATGAGCAGTTCTTC. It codes for CASSQDPGLAGGPYNEQFF.

The chain uses TRBV7-8 and TRBJ2-5; tentatively, D is TRBD2 (6 bases). From germline, CDR1 is SGHVS and CDR2 FQNEAQ. The CDR3 spans 14 residues. The germline V and J ends were trimmed by 7 bases and 1 base, with 13 bases remaining between them. For the CDR3, the DNA is TGTGCCAGCACCGAAGGCGGGACCCAAGAGACCCAGTACTTC. Its translation is CASTEGGTQETQYF.

The rearrangement uses TRBV30 and TRBJ1-1, with D unresolved. Per the germline V gene, CDR1 is GTSNPN and CDR2 is SVGIG (reference sequence). CDR3 size: 12 residues. Trimming took off 6 bases at V and 1 base at J, with 9 bases between the two ends. The CDR3 DNA sequence: TGTGCCTGTCGCGGAGGGAACACTGAAGCTTTCTTT. It is translated as CACRGGNTEAFF. Full variable domain (remainder filled in from reference TRBV30 and TRBJ1-1): SQTIHQWPATLVQPVGSPLSLECTVEGTSNPNLYWYRQAAGRGLQLLFYSVGIGQISSEVPQNLSASRPQDRQFILSSKKLLLSDSGFYLCACRGGNTEAFFGQGTRLTVV.

CDR3 nucleotides: TGTGCCAGCAGCCCCGGACAGGGAGCAATACAGCCCCAGCATTTT. This gives the protein CASSPGQGAIQPQHF. The chain employs TRBV6-5 and TRBJ1-5; 8 nucleotides agree with TRBD1. The V gene end was trimmed by 6 bases and the J gene end by 7 bases; junction bases not matched to a gene: 11. Germline loops: CDR1 MNHEY, CDR2 SVGAGI. The CDR3 is 15 amino acids.

The chain employs TRBV30 and TRBJ2-3; D not certain. Germline CDR1 GTSNPN, CDR2 SVGIG (reference sequence). Trimming cost V 0 bases and J 6 bases, with 10 bases left between them. The CDR3 sequence is 13 residues long. CDR3 amino acids: CAWSVRPRDTQYF. In DNA form, the CDR3 reads TGTGCCTGGAGTGTACGCCCGAGGGATACGCAGTATTTT.

CDR3 nucleotides: TGTGCCTGGAGTGTCCGGATTCAGGGGGCAACATACGAGCAGTACTTC. Protein: CAWSVRIQGATYEQYF. The V call is TRBV30, the J call TRBJ2-7, with TRBD1 matching 8 bases. This CDR3 is 16 amino acids long. Looked up from germline, CDR1 is GTSNPN and CDR2 is SVGIG (reference sequence). V trimming: 0 bases; J trimming: 4 bases; junction bases outside the gene matches: 11.

The chain recombines TRBV6-5 with TRBJ2-7; TRBD1 aligns across 7 bases. Trimming removed 5 bases from V and 4 bases from J; junction bases left unmatched: 2. The CDR3 is 12 residues long. Germline V gives CDR1 MNHEY, CDR2 SVGAGI. The CDR3 loop is CASSRQGYEQYF. The CDR3 DNA reads TGTGCCAGCAGTCGACAGGGTTACGAGCAGTACTTC.

V is TRBV5-1 and J is TRBJ2-7; TRBD2 agrees at 10 bases. Germline CDR1 is SGHRS and CDR2 is YFSETQ. The CDR3 is 14 amino acids. Trimming removed 7 bases from V and 2 bases from J; junction bases left unmatched: 6. The CDR3 DNA is TGCGCCAGCCGAGACACTAGCGGGGCCTACGAGCAGTACTTC. Its protein is CASRDTSGAYEQYF.

The chain joins TRBV9 to TRBJ1-2; D is perhaps TRBD1 (6 bases). Germline loops: CDR1 SGDLS, CDR2 YYNGEE. The V and J ends lost 4 bases and 5 bases respectively, with 15 bases between them. The CDR3 is made up of 14 amino acids. CDR3 amino acids: CASSSGGASYGYTF. CDR3 bases: TGTGCCAGCAGCTCCGGGGGGGCGAGTTATGGCTACACCTTC.

J is TRBJ1-4 and V is TRBV7-9; D is unclear. Germline V gene lookup returns CDR1 SEHNR and CDR2 FQNEAQ (reference sequence). The CDR3 has 15 residues. V lost 3 bases and J lost 0, with 8 bases in between. The chain's CDR3 is CASSFGGATNEKLFF. CDR3 in DNA: TGTGCCAGCAGCTTTGGAGGAGCAACTAATGAAAAACTGTTTTTT.

Here the CDR3 reads CASSEDRGSTGELFF. In nucleotides, the CDR3 is TGTGCCAGCAGTGAAGACAGGGGTAGCACCGGGGAGCTGTTTTTT. The J gene is TRBJ2-2, the V gene TRBV6-1; 7 bases are shared with TRBD1. V was clipped by 1 base and J by 4 bases; unmatched bases: 3. This CDR3 is 15 amino acids long. In germline, CDR1 is MNHNS, CDR2 SASEGT.